The sequence of this T cell receptor beta chain was determined in a study of Ad26.COV2.S vaccination and SARS-CoV-2 variants. Study-wide context: Participants got Ad26.COV2.S intramuscularly, once or twice 56 days apart. Notes on the study in general: In vaccinated individuals, spike-specific CD8+ and CD4+ T cell responses reportedly displayed substantial breadth.

Profiled with immunoSEQ multiplex PCR; TCRdb holds only in-frame clones, not every one. The data hold approximately 500,000 clones, with 70% to 90% observed a single time. Between the trimmed V and J ends, which lost 6 bases and 7 bases, there was a span of 9 bases. CDR3 length: 11 amino acids. Germline V gene sequence: CDR1 MNHEY, CDR2 SVGAGI. With respect to this clone: Antigen: not known.

Sample treatment: roughly 20 received Ad26.COV2.S at low or high dose, single or two shots; 5 received placebo; per-sample allocation not given. Collection of samples fell on day 63 after the first vaccine or placebo injection. In the vaccine, an Ad26 vector expressed the SARS-CoV-2 spike of the Wuhan strain. This chain links TRBV6-5 with TRBJ1-1; D is unclear. Sequences were derived from peripheral blood, sampled in a trial of Ad26.COV2.S vaccine versus placebo. This TCR derives from a person aged 18-65 years who received the Ad26.COV2.S COVID-19 vaccine or a placebo. CDR3 sequence: CASRNWFEAFF. The CDR3 DNA is TGTGCCAGCAGGAACTGGTTTGAAGCTTTCTTT.